This T cell receptor beta chain was identified in a study of T cells after somatic rescue of genetic block (dated by TCRdb to between 2020 and 2021). For context, the study as a whole: The study assessed how robust, over the long term, a T-cell system was when the system had developed through somatic rescue of a genetic block in T-cell development.

The method was the immunoSEQ multiplex PCR assay. Imported from immuneACCESS, the table was reduced by TCRdb to in-frame sequences with V and J called. These copies leave out some clones; in studies compared against another copy, an unresolved V gene accounts for under half, and the cause of the remainder is not known. The sample records 10,000 to 15,000 clones, around 70% of which are singletons. Roughly a fifth of the sample goes to the ten largest clones. V is cut back by 6 bases and J by 7 bases, with 15 bases in the junction unmatched. Its CDR3 holds 19 amino acids, cysteine through phenylalanine. Only the CDR3 DNA is retained, 57 bases long and in frame from the first base. CDR1 is given as MNHEY and CDR2 as SMNVEV, both from the germline V gene (reference sequence). Comment on this clone: Its antigen remains unidentified. Base qualities were left out, and no much larger clone turns up one base away.

The specimen was peripheral blood mononuclear cells (PBMCs). The receptor was derived from a boy aged 5-17 years. The sequence links TRBV27 to TRBJ2-1; 16 bases in the junction line up with TRBD2. The CDR3 sequence is CASSSGTSGGGPLRNEQFF. The sequence in DNA is TGTGCCAGCAGCTCCGGGACTAGCGGGGGGGGACCCCTAAGGAATGAGCAGTTCTTC.